This T cell receptor (beta chain) was identified during a study of T cell repertoires in cytomegalovirus infection. Overall study context: It was the public TCR beta signatures that indicated both CMV infection and matching HLA type. Study-level points and caveats: Predominance within the ex vivo response was attributable to HLA-C-restricted CMV-specific TCR beta clonotypes.

TCRdb reprocessed the reads with MiXCR, giving one entry per CDR3 protein. The sample carries 680,000 or so distinct CDR3 sequences, about 40% recorded once. Germline values: CDR1 MDHEN, CDR2 SYDVKM. Trimming cost V 4 bases and J 4 bases, with 11 bases left between them. The CDR3 contains 14 residues. This clonotype appeared a few times. The target antigen is unknown. Material for sequencing was PBMCs. This sequence originates from a human donor in good health (CMV status not recorded). Some clones in this sample may be carry-over from other donors' samples. The chain recombines TRBV28 with TRBJ1-5; tentative D call: TRBD1 (5 bases). DNA of the CDR3: TGTGCCAGCAGTTACCGACAGAAAAATCAGCCCCAGCATTTT. Translation gives CASSYRQKNQPQHF.